These 9 T cell receptor beta chains were sequenced from one sample in a study of technical replicates of blood from a few donors. Libraries were prepared by immunoSEQ multiplex PCR; TCRdb keeps only in-frame clonotypes and omits some of them. The repertoire has approximately 14,000 clones, over 80% of them found once; the top ten carry around 12%. The material sequenced was PBMCs. These receptors originate from a human donor in good health.

The rearrangement links TRBV29-1 to TRBJ2-2, with no clear D. V lost 4 bases to trimming and J lost 6 bases, with 6 bases between them. The length of the CDR3 is 11 residues. Germline loops: CDR1 SQVTM, CDR2 ANQGSEA. The CDR3 is CSVGGSGELFF. The CDR3 DNA reads TGCAGCGTTGGAGGATCCGGGGAGCTGTTTTTT.

The chain is built from TRBV27 and TRBJ2-3, with a weak D call TRBD2 (6 bases). From germline, CDR1 is MNHEY and CDR2 SMNVEV (reference sequence). Trimming shortened V by 3 bases and J by 3 bases, and 13 bases separated the two germline ends. CDR3 size: 15 residues. CDR3 in amino acids: CASSFGGPVTDTQYF. CDR3 in DNA: TGTGCCAGCAGTTTTGGAGGGCCCGTGACAGATACGCAGTATTTT.

This sequence joins TRBV15 and TRBJ2-1; D is perhaps TRBD2 (6 bases). There are 13 residues in the CDR3. V was cut by 4 bases and J by 4 bases, with 8 bases left in between. CDR1 is LNHNV, CDR2 YYDKDF, per germline (reference sequence). The CDR3 DNA sequence: TGTGCCACCAGCACAGGACTATACAATGAGCAGTTCTTC. Amino acids: CATSTGLYNEQFF.

This chain joins TRBV10-3 and TRBJ1-1; D unresolved. Trimming took 8 bases from V and 8 from J, leaving 21 bases between them. The length of the CDR3 is 14 residues. Per the germline V gene, CDR1 is ENHRY and CDR2 is SYGVKD. CDR3 residues: CAIRYDEAPAEAFF. The CDR3 DNA reads TGTGCCATCCGATACGATGAGGCCCCGGCCGAAGCTTTCTTT.

The genes are TRBV30 and TRBJ1-3; no clear D. Germline V CDR1 and CDR2: GTSNPN, SVGIG (reference sequence). V lost 0 bases, J lost 0 bases, and 12 bases lay in between. There are 16 residues in the CDR3. The CDR3 loop reads CAWSVGNSLSGNTIYF. Here the CDR3 DNA reads TGTGCCTGGAGTGTCGGAAACAGCCTCTCTGGAAACACCATATATTTT.

This chain joins TRBV7-9 and TRBJ1-2; D perhaps matches TRBD1 (6 bases). Germline V gene sequence: CDR1 SEHNR, CDR2 FQNEAQ (reference sequence). Trimming stripped 2 bases from V and 7 bases from J, with 11 bases between. This CDR3 comprises 13 residues. Here the CDR3 DNA reads TGTGCCAGCAGCTTATCAGGGGCTGGTGGCTACACCTTC. It encodes CASSLSGAGGYTF.

The J gene is TRBJ1-1, the V gene TRBV6-5, with a weak D call TRBD1 (6 bases). The ends were cut back, 4 bases at V and 3 bases at J, with 15 bases in the middle. The germline V gene has CDR1 MNHEY and CDR2 SVGAGI. The CDR3 has 15 amino acids. CDR3 sequence reads: CASSLQGGSDTEAFF. The CDR3 DNA is TGTGCCAGCAGTTTACAGGGTGGTTCGGACACTGAAGCTTTCTTT.

The rearrangement links TRBV7-9 to TRBJ2-3; 7 bases agree with TRBD1. The CDR3 spans 16 residues. The germline V gene encodes CDR1 SEHNR and CDR2 FQNEAQ (reference sequence). With 4 bases clipped from V and 2 bases from J, the junction kept 9 bases outside the gene matches. The CDR3 sequence is CASSSLRDRNTDTQYF. For the CDR3, the DNA is TGTGCCAGCAGCTCTCTCCGGGACAGAAACACAGATACGCAGTATTTT.

V and J are TRBV10-2 and TRBJ1-1; TRBD1 matches at 7 bases. The CDR3 totals 19 residues. Unmatched junction bases numbered 21, after V lost 2 bases and J lost 6 bases. Germline V lookup: CDR1 WSHSY, CDR2 SAAADI. The CDR3 reads CASSEPPGAGGPVIAEAFF. CDR3 nucleotide sequence: TGCGCCAGCAGTGAGCCCCCCGGGGCAGGGGGGCCGGTAATCGCTGAAGCTTTCTTT.